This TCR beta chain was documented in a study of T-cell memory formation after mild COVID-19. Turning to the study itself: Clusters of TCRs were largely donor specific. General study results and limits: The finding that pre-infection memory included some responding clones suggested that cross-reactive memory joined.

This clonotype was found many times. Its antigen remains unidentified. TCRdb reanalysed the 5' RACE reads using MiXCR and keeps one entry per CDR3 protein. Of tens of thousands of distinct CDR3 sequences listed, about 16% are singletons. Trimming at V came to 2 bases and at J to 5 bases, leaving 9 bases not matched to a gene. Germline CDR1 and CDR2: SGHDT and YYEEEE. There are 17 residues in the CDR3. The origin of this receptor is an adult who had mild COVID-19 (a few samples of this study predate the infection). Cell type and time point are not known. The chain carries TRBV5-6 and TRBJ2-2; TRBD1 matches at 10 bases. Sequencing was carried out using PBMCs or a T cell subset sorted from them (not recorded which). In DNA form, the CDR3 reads TGTGCCAGCAGCTTTCTCCTCCGGGGACAGGGGACCGGGGAGCTGTTTTTT. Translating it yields CASSFLLRGQGTGELFF.